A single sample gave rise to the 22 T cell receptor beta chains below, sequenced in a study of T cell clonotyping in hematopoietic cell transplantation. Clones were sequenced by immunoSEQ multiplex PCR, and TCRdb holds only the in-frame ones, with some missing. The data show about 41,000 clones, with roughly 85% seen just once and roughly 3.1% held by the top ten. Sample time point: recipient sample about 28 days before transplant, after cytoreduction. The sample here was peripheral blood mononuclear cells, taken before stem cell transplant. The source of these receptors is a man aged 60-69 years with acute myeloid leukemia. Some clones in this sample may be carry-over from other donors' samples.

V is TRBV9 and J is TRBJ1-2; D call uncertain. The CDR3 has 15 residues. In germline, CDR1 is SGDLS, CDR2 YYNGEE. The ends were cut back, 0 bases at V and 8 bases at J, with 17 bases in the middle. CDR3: CASSVDRTAVGGYTF. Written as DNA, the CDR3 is TGTGCCAGCAGCGTAGACCGGACGGCCGTGGGGGGCTACACCTTC.

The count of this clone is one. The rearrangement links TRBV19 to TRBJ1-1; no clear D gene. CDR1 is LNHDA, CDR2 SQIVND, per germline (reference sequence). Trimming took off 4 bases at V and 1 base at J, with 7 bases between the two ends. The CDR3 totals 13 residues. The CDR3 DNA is TGTGCCAGTAGTAAGACACGGAACACTGAAGCTTTCTTT. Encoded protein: CASSKTRNTEAFF.

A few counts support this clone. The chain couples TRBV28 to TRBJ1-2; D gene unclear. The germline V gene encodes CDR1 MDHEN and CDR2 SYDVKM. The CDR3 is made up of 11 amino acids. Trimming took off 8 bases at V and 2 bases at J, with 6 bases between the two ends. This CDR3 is CASAVNYGYTF. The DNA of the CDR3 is TGTGCCAGCGCTGTGAACTATGGCTACACCTTC.

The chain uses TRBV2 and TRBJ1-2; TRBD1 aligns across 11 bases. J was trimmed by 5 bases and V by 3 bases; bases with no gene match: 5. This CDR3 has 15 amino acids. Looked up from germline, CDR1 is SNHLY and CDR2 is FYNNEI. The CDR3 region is CASSEGGQGVYGYTF. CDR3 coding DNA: TGTGCCAGCAGTGAGGGGGGACAGGGGGTGTATGGCTACACCTTC.

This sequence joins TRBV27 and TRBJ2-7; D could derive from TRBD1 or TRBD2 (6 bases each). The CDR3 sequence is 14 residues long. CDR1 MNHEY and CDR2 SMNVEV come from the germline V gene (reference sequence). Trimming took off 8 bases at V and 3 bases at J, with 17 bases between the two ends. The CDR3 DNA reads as TGTGCCAGCGGAGGGGGGCCCTGGGACTACGAGCAGTACTTC. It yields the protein CASGGGPWDYEQYF.

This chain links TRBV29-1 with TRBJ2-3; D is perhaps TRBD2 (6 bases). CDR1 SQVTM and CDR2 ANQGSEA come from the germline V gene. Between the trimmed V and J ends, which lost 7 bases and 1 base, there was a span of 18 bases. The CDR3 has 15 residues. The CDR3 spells CSEWVLASGTDTQYF. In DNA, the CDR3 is TGCAGCGAGTGGGTTTTAGCTAGCGGCACAGATACGCAGTATTTT.

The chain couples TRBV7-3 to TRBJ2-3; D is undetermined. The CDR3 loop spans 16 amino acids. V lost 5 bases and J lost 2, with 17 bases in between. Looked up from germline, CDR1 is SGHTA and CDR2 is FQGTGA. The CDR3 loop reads CASSTPVTPSTDTQYF. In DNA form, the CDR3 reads TGTGCCAGCAGCACCCCCGTGACACCTTCCACAGATACGCAGTATTTT.

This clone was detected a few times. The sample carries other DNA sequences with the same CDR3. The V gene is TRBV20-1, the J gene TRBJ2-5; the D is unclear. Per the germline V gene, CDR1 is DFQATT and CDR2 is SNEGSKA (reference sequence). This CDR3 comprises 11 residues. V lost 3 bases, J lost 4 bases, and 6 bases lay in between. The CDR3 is CSARGPETQYF. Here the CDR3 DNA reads TGCAGTGCTAGGGGTCCAGAGACCCAGTACTTC.

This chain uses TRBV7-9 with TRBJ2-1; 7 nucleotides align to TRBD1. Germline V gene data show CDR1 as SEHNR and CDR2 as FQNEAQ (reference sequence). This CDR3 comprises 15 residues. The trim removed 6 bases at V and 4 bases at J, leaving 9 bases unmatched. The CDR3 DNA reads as TGTGCCAGCAGTCCTGACAGGGCCACATACAATGAGCAGTTCTTC. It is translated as CASSPDRATYNEQFF. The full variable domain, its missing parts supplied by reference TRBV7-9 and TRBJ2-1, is DTGVSQNPRHKITKRGQNVTFRCDPISEHNRLYWYRQTLGQGPEFLTYFQNEAQLEKSRLLSDRFSAERPKGSFSTLEIQRTEQGDSAMYLCASSPDRATYNEQFFGPGTRLTVL.

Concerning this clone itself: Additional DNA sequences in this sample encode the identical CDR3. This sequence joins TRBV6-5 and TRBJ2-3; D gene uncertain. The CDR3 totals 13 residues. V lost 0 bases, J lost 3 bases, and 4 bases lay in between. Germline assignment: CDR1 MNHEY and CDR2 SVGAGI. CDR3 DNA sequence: TGTGCCAGCAGTTACTCAGGGACAGATACGCAGTATTTT. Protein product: CASSYSGTDTQYF.

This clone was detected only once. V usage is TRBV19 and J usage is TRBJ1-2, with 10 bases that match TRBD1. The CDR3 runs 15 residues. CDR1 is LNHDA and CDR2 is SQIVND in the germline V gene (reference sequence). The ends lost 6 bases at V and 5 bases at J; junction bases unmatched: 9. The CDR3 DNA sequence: TGTGCCAGTAGCAGACCGGGACAGGGGAATTATGGCTACACCTTC. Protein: CASSRPGQGNYGYTF. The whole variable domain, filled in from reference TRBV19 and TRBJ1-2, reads DGGITQSPKYLFRKEGQNVTLSCEQNLNHDAMYWYRQDPGQGLRLIYYSQIVNDFQKGDIAEGYSVSREKKESFPLTVTSAQKNPTAFYLCASSRPGQGNYGYTFGSGTRLTVV.

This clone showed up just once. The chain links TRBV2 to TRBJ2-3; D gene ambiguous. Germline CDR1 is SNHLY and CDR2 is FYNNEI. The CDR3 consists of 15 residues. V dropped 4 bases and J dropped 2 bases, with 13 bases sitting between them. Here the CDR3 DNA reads TGTGCCAGCAGTGTTTGGCAGGAGCCCACAGATACGCAGTATTTT. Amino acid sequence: CASSVWQEPTDTQYF. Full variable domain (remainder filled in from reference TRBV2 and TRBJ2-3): EPEVTQTPSHQVTQMGQEVILRCVPISNHLYFYWYRQILGQKVEFLVSFYNNEISEKSEIFDDQFSVERPDGSNFTLKIRSTKLEDSAMYFCASSVWQEPTDTQYFGPGTRLTVL.

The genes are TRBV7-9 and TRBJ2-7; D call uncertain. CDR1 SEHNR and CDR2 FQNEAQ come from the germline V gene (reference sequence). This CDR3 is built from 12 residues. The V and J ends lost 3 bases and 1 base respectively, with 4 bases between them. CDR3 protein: CASSFLSYEQYF. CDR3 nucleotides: TGTGCCAGCAGCTTCCTTTCCTACGAGCAGTACTTC.

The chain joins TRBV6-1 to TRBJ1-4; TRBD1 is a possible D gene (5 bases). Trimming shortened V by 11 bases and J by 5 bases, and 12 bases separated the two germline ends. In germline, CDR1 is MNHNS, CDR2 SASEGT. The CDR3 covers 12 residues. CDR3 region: CAGGLSNEKLFF. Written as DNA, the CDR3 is TGTGCCGGGGGACTGTCAAATGAAAAACTGTTTTTT.

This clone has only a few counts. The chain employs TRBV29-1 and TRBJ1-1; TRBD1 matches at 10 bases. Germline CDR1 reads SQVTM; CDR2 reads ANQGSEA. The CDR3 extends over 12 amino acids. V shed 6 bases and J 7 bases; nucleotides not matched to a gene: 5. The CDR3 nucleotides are TGCAGCGTGCCGACAGGGGGCGATGAAGCTTTCTTT. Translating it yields CSVPTGGDEAFF.

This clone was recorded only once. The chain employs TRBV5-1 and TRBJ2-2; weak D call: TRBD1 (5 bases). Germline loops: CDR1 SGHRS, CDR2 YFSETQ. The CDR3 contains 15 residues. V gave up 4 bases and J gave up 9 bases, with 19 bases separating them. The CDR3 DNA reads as TGCGCCAGCAGCCGTCTCGACAGCGAGGTTAGGGAGCTGTTTTTT. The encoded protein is CASSRLDSEVRELFF.

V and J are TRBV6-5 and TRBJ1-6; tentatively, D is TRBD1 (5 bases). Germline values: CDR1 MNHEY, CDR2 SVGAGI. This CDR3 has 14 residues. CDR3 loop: CAVGREGYNSPLHF. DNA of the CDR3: TGTGCGGTGGGCAGGGAGGGCTATAATTCACCCCTCCACTTT.

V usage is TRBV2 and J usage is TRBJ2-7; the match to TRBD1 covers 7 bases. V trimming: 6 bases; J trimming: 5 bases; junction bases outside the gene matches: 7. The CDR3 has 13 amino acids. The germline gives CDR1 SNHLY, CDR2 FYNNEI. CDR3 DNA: TGTGCCAGCAGGGCGACAGGGCGGAACGAGCAGTACTTC. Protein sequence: CASRATGRNEQYF.

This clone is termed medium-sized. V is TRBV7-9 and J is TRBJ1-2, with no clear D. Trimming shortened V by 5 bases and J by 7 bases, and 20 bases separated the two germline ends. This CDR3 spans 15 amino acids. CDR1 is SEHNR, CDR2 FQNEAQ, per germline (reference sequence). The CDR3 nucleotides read TGTGCCAGCAGCGCAAACTTCACGCGGCGCCGTGGCTACACCTTC. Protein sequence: CASSANFTRRRGYTF.

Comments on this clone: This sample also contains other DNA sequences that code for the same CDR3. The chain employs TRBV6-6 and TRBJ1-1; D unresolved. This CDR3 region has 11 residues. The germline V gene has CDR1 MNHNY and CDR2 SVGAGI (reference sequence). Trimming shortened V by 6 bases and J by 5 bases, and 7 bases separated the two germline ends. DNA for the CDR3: TGTGCCAGCAGACTAGGGACTGAAGCTTTCTTT. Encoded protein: CASRLGTEAFF.

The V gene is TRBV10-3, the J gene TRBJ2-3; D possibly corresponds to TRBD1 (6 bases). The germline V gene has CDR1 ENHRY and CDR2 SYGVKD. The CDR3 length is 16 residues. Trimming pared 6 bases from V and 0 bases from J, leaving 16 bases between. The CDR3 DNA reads TGTGCCATCAGCCAACTGACAGGAGCTAGCACAGATACGCAGTATTTT. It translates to CAISQLTGASTDTQYF.

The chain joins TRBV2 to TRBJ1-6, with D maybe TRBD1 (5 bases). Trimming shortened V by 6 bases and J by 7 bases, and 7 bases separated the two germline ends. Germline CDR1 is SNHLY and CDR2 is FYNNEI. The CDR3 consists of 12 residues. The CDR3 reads CASRDSNSPLHF. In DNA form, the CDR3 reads TGTGCCAGCAGAGACAGCAATTCACCCCTCCACTTT.